A single sample is the source of the 15 T cell receptor beta chains below, sequenced in a study of beta chain features in type 1 diabetes. The authors reverse transcribed all of the isolated RNA, so sequencing captured expressed TCRB transcripts. Libraries were prepared by immunoSEQ multiplex PCR; TCRdb keeps only in-frame clonotypes and omits some of them. Of under 950,000 clones listed, about 17% are singletons. The source material was naive CD4+ T cells from blood. These receptor sequences come from a woman younger than 35 in good health.

The V call is TRBV6-5, the J call TRBJ2-5; D tentatively reads TRBD1 or TRBD2 (5 bases each). There are 13 residues in the CDR3. V lost 2 bases and J 5 bases, leaving 9 bases between the germline ends. Germline values: CDR1 MNHEY, CDR2 SVGAGI. This chain's CDR3 is CASSYGGRETQYF. CDR3 DNA sequence: TGTGCCAGCAGTTACGGGGGAAGGGAGACCCAGTACTTC.

The chain links TRBV7-2 to TRBJ1-2; possible D gene TRBD1, 5 bases. CDR1 is SGHTA and CDR2 is FQGNSA in the germline V gene. The CDR3 extends over 14 amino acids. V was cut by 3 bases and J by 3 bases, with 11 bases left in between. The CDR3 bases are TGTGCCAGCAGCTTGGGGGTTGAATACTATGGCTACACCTTC. Amino acid sequence: CASSLGVEYYGYTF. The full variable domain, with the rest looked up from reference TRBV7-2 and TRBJ1-2, is GAGVSQSPSNKVTEKGKDVELRCDPISGHTALYWYRQSLGQGLEFLIYFQGNSAPDKSGLPSDRFSAERTGGSVSTLTIQRTQQEDSAVYLCASSLGVEYYGYTFGSGTRLTVV.

This clone has a handful of counts. This chain uses TRBV6-5 with TRBJ2-6; D is perhaps TRBD2 (5 bases). The CDR3 covers 15 residues. Per the germline V gene, CDR1 is MNHEY and CDR2 is SVGAGI. The V end was cut by 5 bases, the J end by 0 bases, with 8 bases between. The chain's CDR3 is CASSKEDSGANVLTF. The CDR3, as DNA: TGTGCCAGCAGTAAGGAGGACTCTGGGGCCAACGTCCTGACTTTC.

This sequence joins TRBV5-1 and TRBJ2-7; 8 bases fit TRBD1. Germline V gene sequence: CDR1 SGHRS, CDR2 YFSETQ. Losses at the gene ends were 4 bases for V and 4 bases for J; bases not matched to a gene: 7. The CDR3 contains 14 residues. The CDR3 DNA sequence: TGCGCCAGCAGCGTAACAGGGGGAGAGTACGAGCAGTACTTC. It yields the protein CASSVTGGEYEQYF.

This clone was recorded only once. This chain links TRBV7-2 with TRBJ2-5; D might be TRBD2 (6 bases). V was shortened by 1 base and J by 1 base, with 16 bases between the two germline ends. The V gene's germline CDR1 is SGHTA and CDR2 FQGNSA. The CDR3 consists of 17 residues. The CDR3: CASSLGGASAIQETQYF. For the CDR3, the DNA is TGTGCCAGCAGCTTAGGCGGGGCTAGCGCAATCCAAGAGACCCAGTACTTC.

The J gene is TRBJ1-1, the V gene TRBV7-2; TRBD1 agrees at 7 bases. Germline CDR1 and CDR2: SGHTA and FQGNSA. V trimming: 5 bases; J trimming: 3 bases; junction bases outside the gene matches: 6. The CDR3 is made up of 14 amino acids. CDR3 loop: CASSVTGAYTEAFF. Written as DNA, the CDR3 is TGTGCCAGCAGCGTTACAGGGGCCTACACTGAAGCTTTCTTT. Filled out from reference TRBV7-2 and TRBJ1-1, the complete variable domain reads GAGVSQSPSNKVTEKGKDVELRCDPISGHTALYWYRQSLGQGLEFLIYFQGNSAPDKSGLPSDRFSAERTGGSVSTLTIQRTQQEDSAVYLCASSVTGAYTEAFFGQGTRLTVV.

This clone was observed a handful of times. This sequence joins TRBV7-9 and TRBJ2-7, with D uncertain. The ends were cut back, 6 bases at V and 4 bases at J, with 7 bases in the middle. Germline CDR1 reads SEHNR; CDR2 reads FQNEAQ (reference sequence). The CDR3 covers 11 residues. CDR3 bases: TGTGCCAGCAGTGATAGTTACGAGCAGTACTTC. The encoded protein is CASSDSYEQYF.

CDR3 region: CASSFRVQETQYF. The DNA of the CDR3 is TGTGCCAGCAGTTTCAGGGTCCAAGAGACCCAGTACTTC. This chain links TRBV28 with TRBJ2-5, with a tentative D call TRBD1 (5 bases). Germline values: CDR1 MDHEN, CDR2 SYDVKM. V gave up 3 bases and J gave up 1 base, with 6 bases separating them. The CDR3 is 13 residues long.

There are a few counts of this clone. This chain links TRBV7-2 with TRBJ2-3; D is undetermined. This CDR3 comprises 12 residues. The V and J ends lost 5 bases and 7 bases respectively, with 10 bases between them. Germline values: CDR1 SGHTA, CDR2 FQGNSA. The CDR3 DNA reads TGTGCCAGCAGCCTAAGTAGATATACGCAGTATTTT. Translation: CASSLSRYTQYF.

This clone was picked up a small number of times. The chain links TRBV6-1 to TRBJ2-6; tentatively, D is TRBD1 (6 bases). Germline V CDR1 and CDR2: MNHNS, SASEGT. The CDR3 covers 15 residues. Trimming left V 6 bases short and J 1 base short, with 10 bases between. In DNA, the CDR3 is TGTGCCAGCAGACAGGGTACGTCTGGGGCCAACGTCCTGACTTTC. This codes for CASRQGTSGANVLTF.

This chain uses TRBV28 with TRBJ1-1; D gene ambiguous. Trimming removed 4 bases from V and 0 bases from J, with 12 bases in between. The CDR3 sequence is 15 residues long. Per germline, CDR1 MDHEN and CDR2 SYDVKM. CDR3 coding DNA: TGTGCCAGCAGTTCTGAAGGTCTGATGAACACTGAAGCTTTCTTT. This gives the protein CASSSEGLMNTEAFF.

The J gene is TRBJ1-2, the V gene TRBV5-1; 7 positions agree with TRBD1. Trimming at V came to 3 bases and at J to 4 bases, leaving 6 bases not matched to a gene. The CDR3 runs to 14 residues. Germline V gene lookup returns CDR1 SGHRS and CDR2 YFSETQ. CDR3 nucleotides: TGCGCCAGCAGCTCCTCCCGGGACAGCTATGGCTACACCTTC. It specifies CASSSSRDSYGYTF.

CDR3 residues: CATSSERIAAPRETQYF. The CDR3 DNA follows: TGTGCCACCAGCAGTGAGAGGATAGCGGCGCCAAGGGAGACCCAGTACTTC. The V and J genes are TRBV15 and TRBJ2-5; weak D call: TRBD2 (6 bases). This CDR3 contains 17 residues. CDR1 is LNHNV and CDR2 is YYDKDF in the germline V gene (reference sequence). V shed 3 bases and J shed 5 bases, with 22 bases lying between them.

This clone was counted only a few times. The chain couples TRBV6-1 to TRBJ2-5, with TRBD2 matching 9 bases. CDR3 length: 17 residues. Trimming took 4 bases from V and 4 from J; bases not matched to a gene: 13. CDR1 is MNHNS, CDR2 SASEGT, per germline. The chain's CDR3 is CASSARGSGLASETQYF. The CDR3 coding sequence is TGTGCCAGCAGTGCCCGGGGGAGTGGACTAGCGTCAGAGACCCAGTACTTC.

The chain links TRBV20-1 to TRBJ1-2; no definite D call. Germline CDR1 and CDR2: DFQATT and SNEGSKA (reference sequence). This CDR3 spans 11 amino acids. V lost 3 bases and J 6 bases, leaving 8 bases between the germline ends. CDR3: CSASFPNGYTF. The CDR3, as DNA: TGCAGTGCTAGCTTTCCTAATGGCTACACCTTC.